The sequence of this T cell receptor beta chain was determined in a study of blood T cell repertoires in COVID-19 (TCRdb year 2020). General notes on the study: Samples from collaborators originated in the United States, Italy and Spain and spanned both the acute and convalescent phases of COVID-19. The material from the prospective study consisted of cDNA or gDNA derived from T cells, B-cell-depleted T cells, or PBMCs. The dataset comprised deeply sampled blood TCRbeta repertoires from subjects exposed to, actively infected with, or recovered from COVID-19. The repertoires were released in a freely available public database meant as a resource for research on the immune response to SARS-CoV-2. Samples came from the ongoing ImmuneRACE study (first 160 participants) plus 1,254 subjects from 6 global collaborators. Nearly every sample came with metadata listing a de-identified subject ID, COVID-19 status, age in years and sex. Where HLA class I and class II types were available, the types were taken from metadata supplied by the sample provider, not from assay-based typing. Points the paper makes about the study in general: How much clinical and demographic metadata was included differed by source and by participant, and the metadata was provided uncurated.

TCRbeta CDR3 regions were amplified from genomic DNA using the immunoSEQ Assay, a bias-controlled multiplex PCR. In the original analysis: Nucleated cell counts per sample were estimated from amplification of reference gene primers within the assay. Sequence reads were collapsed and filtered to measure the absolute abundance of every unique TCRbeta CDR3 rearrangement. Productive Simpson clonality was computed per sample as the square root of Simpson's diversity index over productive rearrangements. Here the immuneACCESS table is served through TCRdb, limited to in-frame sequences with V and J called. Missing clones are a known gap in these copies; in checked studies unresolved V genes cover under half, and the rest lacks a known reason. V and J calls plus clone size are reproduced from that table; the DNA served to infer D and trimming. The sample yields under 250,000 clones; approximately 88% were counted once. The ten most abundant clones make up about 6.7% of the sample.

Comments on this clone: Its antigen is still unknown. Within one base of it there is no much larger clone, and no base qualities were kept.

In Seattle, one collaborating source enrolled patients while the infection was active and tracked those patients longitudinally over the course of disease. Each collaborating institution followed its own protocols to collect whole blood in K2EDTA tubes. For TCRbeta analysis, collaborators shipped samples in one of three forms: frozen whole blood, isolated PBMCs, or DNA extracted from either of those sample types. The germline V gene gives CDR1 as MDHEN and CDR2 as SYDVKM. Taken from cysteine to phenylalanine, the CDR3 has 16 residues. Only the CDR3 DNA stays, 48 bases, in frame from base 1. Trimming accounts for 5 bases at V and 4 bases at J, while the number of junction bases matched to no gene is 11.

The material sequenced was peripheral blood. This TCR came from a woman aged 25 to 39 with COVID-19, enrolled during active disease. The sequence joins TRBV28 to TRBJ1-2, and 9 junction bases match TRBD1. The DNA is TGTGCCAGCAGTAGACCAACCGGGACAGGGCCCTATGGCTACACCTTC. Translated, it reads CASSRPTGTGPYGYTF.